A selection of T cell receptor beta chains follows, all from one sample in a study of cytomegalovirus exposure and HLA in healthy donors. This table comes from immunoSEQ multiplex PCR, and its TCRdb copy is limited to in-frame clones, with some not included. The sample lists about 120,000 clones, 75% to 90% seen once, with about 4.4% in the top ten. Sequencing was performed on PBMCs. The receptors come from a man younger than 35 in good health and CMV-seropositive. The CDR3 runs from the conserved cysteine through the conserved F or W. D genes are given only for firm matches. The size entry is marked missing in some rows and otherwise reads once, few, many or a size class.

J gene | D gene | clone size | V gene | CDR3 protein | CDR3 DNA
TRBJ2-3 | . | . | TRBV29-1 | CSVVGTDTQYF | TGCAGCGTTGTAGGCACAGATACGCAGTATTTT
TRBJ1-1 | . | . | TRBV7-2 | CASSLGRGREAFF | TGTGCCAGCAGCTTGGGCAGGGGACGTGAAGCTTTCTTT
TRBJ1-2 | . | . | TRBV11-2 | CASRGRAYGYTF | TGTGCCAGCAGGGGGAGGGCCTATGGCTACACCTTC
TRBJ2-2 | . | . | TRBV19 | CASSRARGGNTGELFF | TGTGCCAGTAGTCGGGCCAGGGGCGGGAACACCGGGGAGCTGTTTTTT
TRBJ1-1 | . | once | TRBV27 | CASSLSRVNAAEAFF | TGTGCCAGCAGTTTATCGCGGGTTAACGCCGCTGAAGCTTTCTTT
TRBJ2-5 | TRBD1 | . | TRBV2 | CASSIQGFPSETQYF | TGTGCCAGCAGTATACAGGGGTTCCCCTCGGAGACCCAGTACTTC
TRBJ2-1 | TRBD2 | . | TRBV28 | CASSPGGETYNEQFF | TGTGCCAGCAGTCCCGGGGGGGAGACCTACAATGAGCAGTTCTTC
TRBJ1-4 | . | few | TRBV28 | CASSPGHLKEKLFF | TGTGCCAGCAGTCCCGGACACCTTAAGGAAAAACTGTTTTTT
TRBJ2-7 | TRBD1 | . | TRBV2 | CASSTRDSSSYEQYF | TGTGCCAGCTCGACCAGGGACAGCAGCTCCTACGAGCAGTACTTC
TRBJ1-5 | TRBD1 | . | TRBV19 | CASSFGQGASNQPQHF | TGTGCCAGTAGTTTCGGACAGGGGGCGAGCAATCAGCCCCAGCATTTT
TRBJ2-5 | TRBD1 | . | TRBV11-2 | CASSLVVGQGAGETQYF | TGTGCCAGCAGCTTAGTCGTTGGACAGGGGGCCGGAGAGACCCAGTACTTC
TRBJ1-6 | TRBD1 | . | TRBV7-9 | CASSLAGTGYSPLHF | TGTGCCAGCAGCTTAGCCGGGACAGGGTATTCACCCCTCCACTTT
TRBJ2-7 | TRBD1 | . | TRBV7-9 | CASSLRQGREQYF | TGTGCCAGCAGCCTGAGACAGGGGCGGGAGCAGTACTTC
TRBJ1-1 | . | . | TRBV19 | CASSLAENTEAFF | TGTGCCAGTAGTTTGGCAGAGAACACTGAAGCTTTCTTT
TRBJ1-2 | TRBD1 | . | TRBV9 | CASRGTGEGGYTF | TGTGCCAGCAGGGGAACAGGGGAAGGTGGCTACACCTTC
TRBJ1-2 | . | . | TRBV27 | CASSLTGRVYGYTF | TGTGCCAGCAGTTTAACGGGCAGGGTTTACGGCTACACCTTC
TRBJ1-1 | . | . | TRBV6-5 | CASSSLLESTEAFF | TGTGCCAGCAGTTCCCTCCTGGAGAGCACTGAAGCTTTCTTT
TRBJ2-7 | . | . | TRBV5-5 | CASSYLTVSYEQYF | TGTGCCAGCAGTTATTTGACAGTCTCCTACGAGCAGTACTTC
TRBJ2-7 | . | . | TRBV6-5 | CASSSSGFPSYEQYF | TGTGCCAGCAGCTCCTCAGGGTTCCCCTCCTACGAGCAGTACTTC
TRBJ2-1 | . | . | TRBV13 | CASSAREQGSYNEQFF | TGTGCCAGCAGCGCCCGGGAACAGGGATCCTACAATGAGCAGTTCTTC
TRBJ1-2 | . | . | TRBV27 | CASGLQGTGYGYTF | TGTGCCAGCGGTCTACAGGGAACTGGCTATGGCTACACCTTC
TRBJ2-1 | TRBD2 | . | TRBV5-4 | CASSSGTSGVYNEQFF | TGTGCCAGCAGCTCCGGGACTAGCGGCGTATACAATGAGCAGTTCTTC
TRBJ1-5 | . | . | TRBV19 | CASSIDLRRYRQPQHF | TGTGCCAGTAGTATAGATCTTAGGAGGTATCGGCAGCCCCAGCATTTT
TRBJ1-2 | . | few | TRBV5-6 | CASSLDVLGHRLYGYTF | TGTGCCAGCAGCTTAGACGTCCTCGGACACCGACTCTATGGCTACACCTTC
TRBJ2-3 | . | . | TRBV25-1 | CASSTTGSGTDTQYF | TGTGCCAGCAGTACTACAGGGAGTGGTACAGATACGCAGTATTTT
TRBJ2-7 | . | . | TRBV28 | CASSDLGGDSYEQYF | TGTGCCAGCAGTGACCTAGGGGGAGACTCCTACGAGCAGTACTTC
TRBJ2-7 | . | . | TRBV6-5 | CASKSGSYEQYF | TGTGCCAGCAAAAGCGGCTCCTACGAGCAGTACTTC
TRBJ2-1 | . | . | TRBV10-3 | CAISGTSQGRGSYNEQFF | TGTGCCATCAGTGGGACATCACAGGGACGGGGTTCCTACAATGAGCAGTTCTTC
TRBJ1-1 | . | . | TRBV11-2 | CASSLGPNTEAFF | TGTGCCAGCAGCCTAGGGCCTAACACTGAAGCTTTCTTT
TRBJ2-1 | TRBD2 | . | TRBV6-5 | CASRKRGGLNEQFF | TGTGCCAGCAGAAAGCGGGGGGGCCTCAATGAGCAGTTCTTC
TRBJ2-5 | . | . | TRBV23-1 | CASSRLAGETQYF | TGCGCCAGCAGTCGCCTCGCGGGTGAGACCCAGTACTTC
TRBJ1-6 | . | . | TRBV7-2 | CASSENRAGNSPLHF | TGTGCCAGCAGCGAAAATAGGGCAGGGAATTCACCCCTCCACTTT
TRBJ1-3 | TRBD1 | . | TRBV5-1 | CASSLGMTGFPGNTIYF | TGCGCCAGCAGCTTGGGGATGACAGGGTTCCCTGGAAACACCATATATTTT
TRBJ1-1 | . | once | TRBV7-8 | CASSLQVVNTEAFF | TGTGCCAGCAGCCTACAGGTGGTGAACACTGAAGCTTTCTTT
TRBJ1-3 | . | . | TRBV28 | CASSPRFTVARNTIYF | TGTGCCAGCAGTCCTCGCTTCACCGTGGCGAGGAACACCATATATTTT
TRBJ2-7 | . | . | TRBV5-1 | CASSLGRGSSDEQYF | TGCGCCAGCAGCTTGGGCAGGGGATCGTCGGACGAGCAGTACTTC
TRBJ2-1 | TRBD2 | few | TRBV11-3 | CASSPQGGGGEQFF | TGTGCCAGCAGCCCCCAAGGCGGGGGGGGCGAGCAGTTCTTC
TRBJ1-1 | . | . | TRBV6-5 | CASSYSAGDLTEAFF | TGTGCCAGCAGTTACTCAGCGGGGGACCTCACTGAAGCTTTCTTT
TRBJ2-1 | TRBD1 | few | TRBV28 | CASRYRGLNEQFF | TGTGCCAGCAGGTACAGGGGTCTCAATGAGCAGTTCTTC
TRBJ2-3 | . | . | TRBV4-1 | CASSLAGYDTDTQYF | TGCGCCAGCAGCCTCGCGGGCTATGACACAGATACGCAGTATTTT
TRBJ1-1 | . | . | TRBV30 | CACISRAGVNTEAFF | TGTGCCTGCATTTCCAGGGCTGGTGTGAACACTGAAGCTTTCTTT
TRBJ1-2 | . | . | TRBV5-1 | CASKLSGEHGYTF | TGCGCCAGCAAGCTCTCCGGGGAACATGGCTACACCTTC
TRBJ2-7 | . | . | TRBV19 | CASSISGRLRDGEQYF | TGTGCCAGTAGTATATCAGGCCGGCTTCGTGATGGGGAGCAGTACTTC
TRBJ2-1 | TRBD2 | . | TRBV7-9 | CASSLPNSKGGGAGSEQFF | TGTGCCAGCAGCCTACCCAATAGTAAGGGCGGGGGGGCCGGTAGTGAGCAGTTCTTC
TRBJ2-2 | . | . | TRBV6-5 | CASSALRSGELFF | TGTGCCAGCAGTGCCCTCAGGTCCGGGGAGCTGTTTTTT
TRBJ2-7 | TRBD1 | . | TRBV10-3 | CAISEDRGGYEQYF | TGTGCCATCAGTGAAGACAGGGGGGGCTACGAGCAGTACTTC
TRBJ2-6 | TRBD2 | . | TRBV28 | CASSGGGPSGANVLTF | TGTGCCAGCAGCGGGGGGGGACCCTCTGGGGCCAACGTCCTGACTTTC
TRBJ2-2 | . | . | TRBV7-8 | CASSPRPGQNTGELFF | TGTGCCAGCAGTCCCCGACCGGGACAGAACACCGGGGAGCTGTTTTTT
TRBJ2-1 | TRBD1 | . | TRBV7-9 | CASSLGDRAHNEQFF | TGTGCCAGCAGCTTAGGGGACAGGGCCCACAATGAGCAGTTCTTC
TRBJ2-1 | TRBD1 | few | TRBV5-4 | CASSLGQGNEQFF | TGTGCCAGCAGCTTGGGACAGGGAAATGAGCAGTTCTTC